This T cell receptor beta chain was found in a study of CD8 T cells in Susac syndrome. Trimming removed 0 bases from V and 2 bases from J, with 15 bases in between. CDR1 SQVTM and CDR2 ANQGSEA come from the germline V gene. The CDR3 has 16 amino acids. Random hexamers served to reverse transcribe roughly 0.45 to 1 ug RNA. Multiplex immunoSEQ PCR targeted 54 Vbeta and 13 Jbeta TCR beta segments. TCRdb passed the immunoSEQ multiplex PCR reads through MiXCR, listing each CDR3 protein once. The sample yields about 300,000 distinct CDR3 sequences, around nine tenths seen once. Blood CD8+ and CD4+ T cells underwent high-throughput TCR beta sequencing. TEMRA cells were FACS-enriched, and CD8+ and CD4+ T cells were isolated negatively.

The sample was CD8+ T cells from PBMCs. The chain joins TRBV29-1 to TRBJ2-3, with D possibly being TRBD1 (6 bases). This TCR was sampled from a human donor with multiple sclerosis. CDR3 bases: TGCAGCGTTGAAGAAGGGGGAACCGATCCCACAGATACGCAGTATTTT. Its translation is CSVEEGGTDPTDTQYF.